A few counts support the clone carrying this T cell receptor beta chain. The data derive from a study of T cells after yellow fever vaccination. Template switching with 5'RACE generated the TCR cDNA and added a universal primer site and UMIs. TCRdb itself ran the 5' RACE reads through MiXCR, one entry per CDR3 protein. Of about 300,000 distinct CDR3 sequences in the sample, around 6.8% were seen once. This CDR3 spans 15 amino acids. Germline CDR1 and CDR2: MDHEN and SYDVKM. The V gene lost 4 bases and the J gene lost 6 bases, with 16 bases spanning the gap. The J gene is TRBJ1-5, the V gene TRBV28, with D possibly being TRBD1 (6 bases). The material sequenced was PBMCs, taken about 41 days after the first yellow fever vaccination. This receptor was taken from a man younger than 35 who received the YFV17D yellow fever vaccine. CDR3 sequence reads: CASSYLTGAGQPQHF. The CDR3 nucleotides are TGTGCCAGCAGTTACCTCACGGGGGCGGGTCAGCCCCAGCATTTT.